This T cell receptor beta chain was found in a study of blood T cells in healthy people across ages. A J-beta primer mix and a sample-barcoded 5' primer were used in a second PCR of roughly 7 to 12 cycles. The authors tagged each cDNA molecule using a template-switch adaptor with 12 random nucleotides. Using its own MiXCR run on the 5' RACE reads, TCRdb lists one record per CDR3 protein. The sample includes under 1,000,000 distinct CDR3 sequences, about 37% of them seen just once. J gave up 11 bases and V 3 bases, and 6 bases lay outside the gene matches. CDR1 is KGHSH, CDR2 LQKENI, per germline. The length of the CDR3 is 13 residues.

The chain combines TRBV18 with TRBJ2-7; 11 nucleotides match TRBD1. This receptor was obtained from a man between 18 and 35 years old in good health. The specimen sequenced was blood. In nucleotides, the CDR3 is TGTGCCAGCTCACCGCCGGGACAGGGGGACGAGTACTTC. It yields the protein CASSPPGQGDEYF. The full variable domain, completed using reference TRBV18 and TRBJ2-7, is NAGVMQNPRHLVRRRGQEARLRCSPMKGHSHVYWYRQLPEEGLKFMVYLQKENIIDESGMPKERFSAEFPKEGPSILRIQQVVRGDSAAYFCASSPPGQGDEYFGPGTRLTVT.